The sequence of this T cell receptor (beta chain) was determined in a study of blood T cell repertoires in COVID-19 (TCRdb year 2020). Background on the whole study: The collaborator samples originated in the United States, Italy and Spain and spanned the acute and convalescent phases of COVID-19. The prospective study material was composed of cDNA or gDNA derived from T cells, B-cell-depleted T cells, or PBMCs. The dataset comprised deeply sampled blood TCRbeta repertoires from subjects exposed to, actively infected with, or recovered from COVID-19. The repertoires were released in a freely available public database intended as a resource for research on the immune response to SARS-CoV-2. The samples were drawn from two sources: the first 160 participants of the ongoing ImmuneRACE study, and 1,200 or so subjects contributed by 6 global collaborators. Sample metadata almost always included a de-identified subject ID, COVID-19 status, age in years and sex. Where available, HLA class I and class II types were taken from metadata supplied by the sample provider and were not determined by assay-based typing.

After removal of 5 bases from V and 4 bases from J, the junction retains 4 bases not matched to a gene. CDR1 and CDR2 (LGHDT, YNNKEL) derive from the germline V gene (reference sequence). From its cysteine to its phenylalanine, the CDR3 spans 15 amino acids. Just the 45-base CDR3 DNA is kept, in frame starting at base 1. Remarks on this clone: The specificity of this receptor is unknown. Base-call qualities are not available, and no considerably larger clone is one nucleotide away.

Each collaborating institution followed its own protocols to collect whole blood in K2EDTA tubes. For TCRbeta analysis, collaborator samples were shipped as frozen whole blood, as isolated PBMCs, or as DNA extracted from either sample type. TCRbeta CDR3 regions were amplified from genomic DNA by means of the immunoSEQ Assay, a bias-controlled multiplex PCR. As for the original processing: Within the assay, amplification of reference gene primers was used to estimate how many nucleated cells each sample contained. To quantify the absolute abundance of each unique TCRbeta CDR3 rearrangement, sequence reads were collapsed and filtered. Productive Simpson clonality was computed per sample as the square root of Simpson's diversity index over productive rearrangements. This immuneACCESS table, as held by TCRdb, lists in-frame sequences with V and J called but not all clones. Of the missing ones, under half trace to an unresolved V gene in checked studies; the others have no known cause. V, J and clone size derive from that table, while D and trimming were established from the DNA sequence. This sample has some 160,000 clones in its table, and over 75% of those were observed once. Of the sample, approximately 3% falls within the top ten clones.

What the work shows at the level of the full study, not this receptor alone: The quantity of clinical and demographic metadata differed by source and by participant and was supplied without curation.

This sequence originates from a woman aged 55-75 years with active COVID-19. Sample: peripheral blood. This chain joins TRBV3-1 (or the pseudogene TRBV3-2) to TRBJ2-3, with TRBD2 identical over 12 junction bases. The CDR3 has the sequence CASSGLAGRPDTQYF. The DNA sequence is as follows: TGTGCCAGCAGCGGACTAGCGGGACGACCAGATACGCAGTATTTT.